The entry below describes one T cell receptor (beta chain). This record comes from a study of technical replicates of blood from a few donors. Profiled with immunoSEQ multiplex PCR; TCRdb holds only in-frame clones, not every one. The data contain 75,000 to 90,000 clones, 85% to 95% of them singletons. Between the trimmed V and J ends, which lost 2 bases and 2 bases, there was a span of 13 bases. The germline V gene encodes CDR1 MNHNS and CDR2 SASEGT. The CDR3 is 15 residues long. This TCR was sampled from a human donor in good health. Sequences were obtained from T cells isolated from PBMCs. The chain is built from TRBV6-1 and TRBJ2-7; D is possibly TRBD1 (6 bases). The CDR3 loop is CASSEPGHGPYEQYF. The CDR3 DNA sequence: TGTGCCAGCAGTGAACCGGGACATGGACCCTACGAGCAGTACTTC.